These 6 T cell receptor beta chains came from one sample sequenced in a study of cytomegalovirus exposure and HLA in healthy donors. With 60 Vbeta and 13 Jbeta primers, the PCR was carried out. Repertoires were generated with immunoSEQ multiplex PCR, while TCRdb's copy carries only in-frame clones and drops some. The sample includes about 72,000 clones, roughly four fifths of them seen just once. Material: PBMCs. These receptors were obtained from a young man in good health and CMV-seronegative.

The chain carries TRBV10-3 and TRBJ2-7; D is unclear. The V end lost 3 bases, the J end lost 9 bases, and 6 bases lay between the germline ends. The V gene's germline CDR1 is ENHRY and CDR2 SYGVKD. The CDR3 runs 10 residues. For the CDR3, the DNA is TGTGCCATCAGTGATGTTAGGCAGTACTTC. This gives the protein CAISDVRQYF.

V usage is TRBV18 and J usage is TRBJ1-1, with unresolved D. The CDR3 spans 15 residues. Germline loops: CDR1 KGHSH, CDR2 LQKENI. Trimming cost V 5 bases and J 1 base, with 14 bases left between them. CDR3 coding DNA: TGTGCCAGCTCATCACTAAAGGCGGAGAACACTGAAGCTTTCTTT. It translates to CASSSLKAENTEAFF.

V usage is TRBV6-6 and J usage is TRBJ1-1; unclear D gene. Germline CDR1 is MNHNY and CDR2 is SVGAGI (reference sequence). V was shortened by 5 bases and J by 6 bases, with 10 bases between the two germline ends. The CDR3 loop spans 12 amino acids. CDR3 sequence reads: CASSLNIAEAFF. In nucleotides, the CDR3 is TGTGCCAGCAGTCTAAATATCGCTGAAGCTTTCTTT.

The rearrangement uses TRBV7-2 and TRBJ1-1; D is possibly TRBD1 (6 bases). The CDR3 spans 15 residues. The V gene's germline CDR1 is SGHTA and CDR2 FQGNSA. The V end was cut by 5 bases, the J end by 3 bases, with 16 bases between. CDR3 protein: CASSLLGARHTEAFF. Written as DNA, the CDR3 is TGTGCCAGCAGCCTTTTGGGGGCTCGGCACACTGAAGCTTTCTTT. The complete variable domain, with remaining parts taken from reference TRBV7-2 and TRBJ1-1, reads GAGVSQSPSNKVTEKGKDVELRCDPISGHTALYWYRQSLGQGLEFLIYFQGNSAPDKSGLPSDRFSAERTGGSVSTLTIQRTQQEDSAVYLCASSLLGARHTEAFFGQGTRLTVV.

The rearrangement uses TRBV29-1 and TRBJ2-3; tentatively, D is TRBD1 (6 bases). Germline lookup yields CDR1 SQVTM and CDR2 ANQGSEA. V was cut by 7 bases and J by 10 bases, with 15 bases left in between. The CDR3 runs to 11 residues. The CDR3, as DNA: TGCAGCGCCGGACAGTCCGACGCGCAGTATTTT. Amino acid sequence: CSAGQSDAQYF.

The CDR3: CASSLGTGSEQYF. CDR3 DNA: TGTGCCAGCAGCTTAGGTACAGGGAGCGAGCAGTACTTC. The chain recombines TRBV7-9 with TRBJ2-7, with D possibly matching TRBD1 (6 bases). Germline V lookup: CDR1 SEHNR, CDR2 FQNEAQ (reference sequence). The germline V and J ends were trimmed by 1 base and 6 bases, with 10 bases remaining between them. The CDR3 length is 13 residues. The full variable domain, rest sourced from reference TRBV7-9 and TRBJ2-7, is DTGVSQNPRHKITKRGQNVTFRCDPISEHNRLYWYRQTLGQGPEFLTYFQNEAQLEKSRLLSDRFSAERPKGSFSTLEIQRTEQGDSAMYLCASSLGTGSEQYFGPGTRLTVT.